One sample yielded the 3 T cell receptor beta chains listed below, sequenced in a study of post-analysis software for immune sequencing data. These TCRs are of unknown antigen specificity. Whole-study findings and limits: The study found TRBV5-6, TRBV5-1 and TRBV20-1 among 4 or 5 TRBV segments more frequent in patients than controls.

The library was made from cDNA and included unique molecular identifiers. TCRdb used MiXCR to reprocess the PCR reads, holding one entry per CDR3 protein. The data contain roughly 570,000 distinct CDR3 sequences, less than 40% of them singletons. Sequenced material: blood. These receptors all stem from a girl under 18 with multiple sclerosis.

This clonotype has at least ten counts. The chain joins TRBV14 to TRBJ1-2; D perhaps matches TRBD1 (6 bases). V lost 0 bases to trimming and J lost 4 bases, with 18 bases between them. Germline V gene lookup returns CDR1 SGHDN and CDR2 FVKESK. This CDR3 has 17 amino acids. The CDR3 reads CASSQDVPVGTLYGYTF. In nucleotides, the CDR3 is TGTGCCAGCAGCCAAGATGTCCCGGTAGGGACACTCTATGGCTACACCTTC.

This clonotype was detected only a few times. The CDR3: CSASGGSAGVQETQYF. CDR3 DNA: TGCAGTGCTAGTGGGGGCTCAGCGGGGGTACAAGAGACCCAGTACTTC. The chain is built from TRBV20-1 and TRBJ2-5; TRBD2 matches 8 bases. Germline CDR1 DFQATT, CDR2 SNEGSKA (reference sequence). This CDR3 has 16 residues. The V and J ends lost 3 bases and 2 bases, in that order; junction bases with no gene match: 11.

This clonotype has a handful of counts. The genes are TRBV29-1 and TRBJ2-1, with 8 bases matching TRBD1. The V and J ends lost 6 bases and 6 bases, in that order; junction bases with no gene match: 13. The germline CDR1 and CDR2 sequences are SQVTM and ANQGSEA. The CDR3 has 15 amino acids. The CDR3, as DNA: TGCAGCGTGAAAAGACAGGGGATAGGGGTCAATGAGCAGTTCTTC. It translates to CSVKRQGIGVNEQFF.